Listed below are T cell receptor beta chains from one sample, sequenced in a study of cytomegalovirus exposure and HLA in healthy donors. Profiled with immunoSEQ multiplex PCR; TCRdb holds only in-frame clones, not every one. The data show about 150,000 clones, 75% seen once. The sample comprised PBMCs. The receptors stem from a man aged 25-40 years in good health and CMV-seronegative. Each CDR3 is given with its conserved first and last residue. Each record gives: V gene, CDR3 protein.

TRBV5-4	CASSFSGGGEETQYF
TRBV5-5	CASSPRGDSAYNEQFF
TRBV5-6	CASSLGLFPGRNGYTF
TRBV7-3	CASSLRGGQGGELFF
TRBV6-5	CASRPSHTEAFF
TRBV5-1	CASSLGQAANGLTF
TRBV19	CASSPPAAAYSPLHF
TRBV6-5	CASSYSGARYEQYF
TRBV7-9	CASSQRTGYSGELFF
TRBV5-1	CASSLRRGIDTQYF
TRBV2	CASRPVLAANQETQYF
TRBV2	CASNPSGEKLFF
TRBV29-1	CSGQAGTGRVWFF
TRBV27	CASSPGTGGADTEAFF
TRBV9	CASSTSPGHEQYF
TRBV5-1	CASSLVAGDYEQYF
TRBV5-1	CASSSQGGTEAFF
TRBV11-2	CASSTPGQGDHEQYF
TRBV27	CASSLIRGGTDTQYF
TRBV28	CASSGLGQGAGQPQHF
TRBV15	CATSRDLAGGETQYF
TRBV6-6	CASSLLGGGRADEQFF
TRBV5-6	CASSLGQENQPQHF
TRBV2	CASSREGAGANVLTF
TRBV5-1	CASSRRTSGGASYEQYF
TRBV27	CATRRGGNQPQHF
TRBV30	CAWSVLGTVNQPQHF
TRBV7-3	CASSVRGGGPGELFF
TRBV7-8	CASSLGQSAPQHF